This note documents a single TCR beta chain sequence. Profiling relied on immunoSEQ multiplex PCR, and the TCRdb table lists in-frame clones only, not all of them. The top ten clones hold around 3.1% of a sample with some 150,000 clones, 70% to 90% of them seen once. This sample is part of a study of T cell responses to AZD1222 COVID-19 vaccine. Germline CDR1 is SGHDN and CDR2 is FVKESK. V lost 0 bases and J 1 base, leaving 13 bases between the germline ends. There are 17 residues in the CDR3. The genes are TRBV14 and TRBJ2-1, with D possibly TRBD2 on 5 matching bases. Sample: peripheral blood, taken 28 days after the second AZD1222 dose. The sequence was obtained from an adult who received the AZD1222 COVID-19 vaccine. The chain's CDR3 is CASSQDGSLGSYNEQFF. The CDR3 DNA reads as TGTGCCAGCAGCCAAGATGGGAGCTTGGGATCCTACAATGAGCAGTTCTTC. Variable domain in full (rest from reference TRBV14 and TRBJ2-1): EAGVTQFPSHSVIEKGQTVTLRCDPISGHDNLYWYRRVMGKEIKFLLHFVKESKQDESGMPNNRFLAERTGGTYSTLKVQPAELEDSGVYFCASSQDGSLGSYNEQFFGPGTRLTVL.